This T cell receptor (beta chain) was found in a study of neurological immune-mediated disorders. 5'RACE employing 10-nucleotide random UMIs yielded the cDNA. One entry per CDR3 protein, called by TCRdb with MiXCR from the 5' RACE reads. The data contain roughly 70,000 distinct CDR3 sequences, approximately 5% of them seen just once; the ten biggest clones take up 2% to 2.5%. This clonotype was detected ten times or more. The length of the CDR3 is 15 residues. Germline CDR1 is SGHTA and CDR2 is FQGNSA. Unmatched junction bases numbered 0, after V lost 1 base and J lost 3 bases. This sequence joins TRBV7-2 and TRBJ2-7, with TRBD2 identical over 13 bases. The receptor was isolated from a woman aged 70-85 years with multiple sclerosis. The sequencing input was PBMCs. The CDR3 bases are TGTGCCAGCAGCTTAGGACTAGCGGGAGGCTACGAGCAGTACTTC. Residues: CASSLGLAGGYEQYF.